This is a list of T cell receptor beta chains from one sample in a study of T-cell reconstitution after alpha-beta-depleted transplantation in children. TCRdb re-derived calls from the PCR reads in MiXCR, one entry per CDR3 protein. The sample gives 670,000 or so distinct CDR3 sequences, 10% to 15% of which show up once; approximately 0.8% is in the top ten. Sequencing was performed on PBMCs, taken before TCRalphabeta/CD19-depleted stem cell transplant. The receptors shown here come from a girl aged 2 to 9 with congenital amegakaryocytic thrombocytopenia, due to receive a stem cell transplant. CDR3s include the opening cysteine and the closing phenylalanine or tryptophan. A D gene is named only where the DNA matches it firmly. Clone size is not always given. Where it is, it says once, few, many or a class for expanded clones.

V gene	CDR3 length	clone size	J gene	D gene	CDR3 protein	CDR3 DNA
TRBV10-2	12	many	TRBJ2-1	NA	CASKRLLNEQFF	TGCGCCAGCAAGCGATTACTCAATGAGCAGTTCTTC
TRBV18	14	once	TRBJ2-7	TRBD1	CASSQGQGKVEQYF	TGTGCCAGCTCACAGGGACAGGGAAAGGTCGAGCAGTACTTC
TRBV5-1	14	many	TRBJ2-7	NA	CASSLGTSSYEQYF	TGCGCCAGCAGCTTGGGGACAAGTTCCTACGAGCAGTACTTC
TRBV6-1	14	many	TRBJ2-2	NA	CASSLRYNTGELFF	TGTGCCAGCAGTCTGAGATACAACACCGGGGAGCTGTTTTTT
TRBV15	15	NA	TRBJ1-1	TRBD1	CATSRYGTVNTEAFF	TGTGCCACCAGCAGATATGGGACAGTGAACACTGAAGCTTTCTTT
TRBV7-8	14	many	TRBJ2-1	NA	CASSLKLSPPEQFF	TGTGCCAGCAGCTTAAAACTCAGTCCCCCTGAGCAGTTCTTC
TRBV20-1	11	many	TRBJ2-7	NA	CSARFGYEQYF	TGCAGTGCTAGATTTGGATACGAGCAGTACTTC
TRBV6-2/TRBV6-3	17	NA	TRBJ2-5	TRBD2	CASSYGGLAVTRMTQYF	TGTGCCAGCAGTTACGGGGGACTAGCGGTAACAAGAATGACCCAGTACTTC
TRBV6-2/TRBV6-3	11	many	TRBJ2-7	NA	CASSRFYEQYF	TGTGCCAGCAGTCGATTCTACGAGCAGTACTTC
TRBV15	16	few	TRBJ2-7	NA	CATSRDSGTSNYEQYF	TGTGCCACCAGCAGAGATTCCGGGACCAGTAACTACGAGCAGTACTTC
TRBV4-1	16	many	TRBJ2-1	TRBD2	CASSRGLAGEKNEQFF	TGCGCCAGCAGCCGTGGACTAGCGGGAGAGAAAAATGAGCAGTTCTTC
TRBV6-5	14	NA	TRBJ2-5	NA	CASSYSNSAETQYF	TGTGCCAGCAGTTACTCGAACTCTGCGGAGACCCAGTACTTC
TRBV24-1	14	many	TRBJ1-2	NA	CATSDSDSPYGYTF	TGTGCCACCAGTGATAGTGACAGCCCCTATGGCTACACCTTC
TRBV4-1	16	few	TRBJ2-7	TRBD1	CASSQKEDRETYEQYF	TGCGCCAGCAGCCAGAAGGAGGACAGGGAAACTTACGAGCAGTACTTC
TRBV20-1	17	NA	TRBJ2-1	TRBD2	CSARALAWGRAYGEQFF	TGCAGTGCTAGGGCCCTAGCGTGGGGGAGGGCCTATGGTGAGCAGTTCTTC
TRBV11-2	15	NA	TRBJ2-1	TRBD2	CASSLSWTSEGEQFF	TGTGCCAGCAGCTTATCCTGGACTAGCGAGGGTGAGCAGTTCTTC
TRBV5-1	13	many	TRBJ2-1	TRBD2	CASSSSGSDEQFF	TGCGCCAGCAGCTCTAGCGGGAGCGATGAGCAGTTCTTC
TRBV27	15	few	TRBJ2-7	NA	CASSLSGFSSYEQYF	TGTGCCAGCAGTTTATCCGGGTTCAGCTCCTACGAGCAGTACTTC
TRBV27	14	NA	TRBJ1-2	TRBD1	CASRKTGANYGYTF	TGTGCCAGCAGGAAGACAGGGGCGAACTATGGCTACACCTTC
TRBV12-3/TRBV12-4	14	NA	TRBJ2-1	TRBD2	CASSHLRPGGEQFF	TGTGCCAGCAGTCACCTGCGACCGGGGGGTGAGCAGTTCTTC
TRBV12-3/TRBV12-4	14	many	TRBJ1-6	NA	CASSRGGKHSPLHF	TGTGCCAGCAGCCGCGGAGGGAAACACTCACCCCTCCACTTT
TRBV12-3/TRBV12-4	13	many	TRBJ1-5	NA	CASTQGMGQPQHF	TGTGCCAGCACCCAGGGGATGGGTCAGCCCCAGCATTTT
TRBV29-1	13	many	TRBJ1-2	NA	CSVDRGGFRGYTF	TGCAGCGTTGACAGGGGCGGGTTTAGGGGCTACACCTTC
TRBV7-8	16	NA	TRBJ2-7	TRBD2	CASSLGSQRDSYEQYF	TGTGCCAGCAGCTTAGGTTCTCAGCGGGACTCCTACGAGCAGTACTTC
TRBV7-8	15	few	TRBJ2-1	NA	CASSPRMVAGGSGFF	NA
TRBV20-1	15	NA	TRBJ2-1	NA	CSARDGPGTANEQFF	TGCAGTGCTAGAGATGGGCCTGGGACTGCCAATGAGCAGTTCTTC
TRBV4-1	13	few	TRBJ2-7	NA	CASSQESTYEQYF	TGCGCCAGCAGCCAAGAGTCCACCTACGAGCAGTACTTC
TRBV7-9	15	few	TRBJ2-1	TRBD2	CASSLAQRGDNEQFF	TGTGCCAGCAGCTTAGCCCAGCGGGGGGACAATGAGCAGTTCTTC
TRBV5-1	15	few	TRBJ2-3	NA	CASCSGEARTDTQYF	TGCGCCAGTTGTTCGGGGGAGGCAAGGACAGATACGCAGTATTTT